This note documents a single T cell receptor beta chain sequence. The antigen is undetermined. CDR1 and CDR2 from the germline V gene are SQVTM and ANQGSEA. V lost 4 bases, J lost 11 bases, and 10 bases stayed unmatched. The CDR3 consists of 12 residues. RNA was extracted and reverse transcribed into cDNA as the sequencing template. Repertoires were generated with immunoSEQ multiplex PCR, while TCRdb's copy carries only in-frame clones and drops some. Of about 74,000 clones listed, 29% are singletons. The data were taken from a study of CD8+ T cells in alopecia areata. General study findings and limits: The presence of one nonresponder keeps the tie between baseline CD8+ expansion and response uncertain.

The treatment: oral pan-JAK inhibitor, 5-10 mg twice daily. This TCR came from a human donor with alopecia areata. The specimen comprised CD8+ T cells sorted from blood, sampled at week 4, from a patient treated with tofacitinib. The rearrangement links TRBV29-1 to TRBJ2-7; 8 positions agree with TRBD2. CDR3 nucleotide sequence: TGCAGCGTTGGAACTAGCGGCAATCAGGAGTACTTC. Protein: CSVGTSGNQEYF.